Listed below are T cell receptor beta chains from one sample, sequenced in a study of T cells after yellow fever vaccination. TCRdb itself ran the 5' RACE reads through MiXCR, one entry per CDR3 protein. The data hold some 350,000 distinct CDR3 sequences, with about 6.2% observed a single time. This sample comprised PBMCs, obtained 5 days after the yellow fever booster vaccination. The receptors shown here come from a man aged 25-40 years who received the YFV17D yellow fever vaccine. The CDR3 runs from the conserved cysteine through the conserved F or W. Each record gives: D gene, V gene, CDR3 length, J gene, clone size, CDR3 DNA, CDR3 protein. The D gene is left open where the match is weak. Clone size is stated in some rows and not others, as once, few, many or a class when expanded.

D: TRBD2
V: TRBV7-8
length: 16
J: TRBJ2-5
size: few
DNA: TGTGCCAGCAGCCGTACCATGCGACTAGCGGAAGAGACCCAGTACTTC
CDR3: CASSRTMRLAEETQYF

D: TRBD2
V: TRBV28
length: 16
J: TRBJ2-2
size: many
DNA: TGTGCCAGCAAAACGGGGGGGGCGGAGAACACCGGGGAGCTGTTTTTT
CDR3: CASKTGGAENTGELFF

D: TRBD1
V: TRBV6-2/TRBV6-3
length: 18
J: TRBJ2-1
size: few
DNA: TGTGCCAGCAGTTACTCGGGGCCCCGGACAGGCTCTTACAATGAGCAGTTCTTC
CDR3: CASSYSGPRTGSYNEQFF

D: .
V: TRBV5-1
length: 20
J: TRBJ2-2
size: .
DNA: TGCGCCAGCAGCCCGAACAGGTTGTCCGGCTTGATTTGGGCTCCCGGGGAGCTGTTTTTT
CDR3: CASSPNRLSGLIWAPGELFF

D: .
V: TRBV20-1
length: 15
J: TRBJ2-5
size: .
DNA: TGCAGTGCTAGAGCATCCGGGACACTGGGAGAGACCCAGTACTTC
CDR3: CSARASGTLGETQYF

D: .
V: TRBV20-1
length: 15
J: TRBJ2-1
size: few
DNA: TGCAGTGCTAGATTGGACTCCCGATCCTACAATGAGCAGTTCTTC
CDR3: CSARLDSRSYNEQFF

D: TRBD1
V: TRBV19
length: 13
J: TRBJ1-1
size: few
DNA: TGTGCCAGTAGGGTTGACAGGGGCACTGAAGCTTTCTTT
CDR3: CASRVDRGTEAFF

D: TRBD1
V: TRBV18
length: 15
J: TRBJ1-2
size: many
DNA: TGTGCCAGCTCGTCGACAGGGGGGATGGACTATGGCTACACCTTC
CDR3: CASSSTGGMDYGYTF

D: .
V: TRBV29-1
length: 11
J: TRBJ2-4
size: many
DNA: TGCAGCCTTATAGCCAAAAACATTCAGTACTTC
CDR3: CSLIAKNIQYF

D: .
V: TRBV7-6
length: 12
J: TRBJ1-3
size: many
DNA: TGTGCCAGCAGCCCGGGCCGGGGCACCATATATTTT
CDR3: CASSPGRGTIYF

D: TRBD1
V: TRBV7-9
length: 16
J: TRBJ1-2
size: many
DNA: TGTGCCAGCAGACCCACAGGGGGTTCGGCCGTCGATGGCTACACCTTC
CDR3: CASRPTGGSAVDGYTF

D: .
V: TRBV9
length: 14
J: TRBJ1-1
size: .
DNA: TGTGCCAGCAGCGTAGCTCCGGAGGGCGATTCGGCTTTCTTT
CDR3: CASSVAPEGDSAFF

D: .
V: TRBV3-1
length: 13
J: TRBJ2-5
size: few
DNA: TGTGCCAGCAGCCAATTGGCTAAGGAGACCCAGTACTTC
CDR3: CASSQLAKETQYF

D: .
V: TRBV7-2
length: 14
J: TRBJ1-3
size: few
DNA: TGTGCCAGCAGCCCCAACAACTCTGGAAACACCATATATTTT
CDR3: CASSPNNSGNTIYF

D: TRBD1
V: TRBV25-1
length: 17
J: TRBJ2-3
size: many
DNA: TGTGCCAGCAGTGAGCTTGGAGGGACAGGGGCCACAGATACGCAGTATTTT
CDR3: CASSELGGTGATDTQYF

D: .
V: TRBV7-8
length: 15
J: TRBJ2-7
size: many
DNA: TGTGCCAGCAGCCCGCGGACTGGATCCTCCTACGAGCAGTACTTC
CDR3: CASSPRTGSSYEQYF

D: .
V: TRBV6-7
length: 21
J: TRBJ2-6
size: .
DNA: TGTGCCAGCAGTTTCATTCAAACCCACCAGGGCCCCAGCTCTGGGGCCAACGTCCTGACTTTC
CDR3: CASSFIQTHQGPSSGANVLTF

D: TRBD1
V: TRBV20-1
length: 16
J: TRBJ2-1
size: few
DNA: TGCAGTGCTAGACCTACGTTAACCGGGACAGGGCACGAGCAGTTCTTC
CDR3: CSARPTLTGTGHEQFF

D: .
V: TRBV5-1
length: 15
J: TRBJ2-7
size: .
DNA: TGCGCCAGCAGCCCTGACGGAAAGGGTGGGGACGAGCAGTACTTC
CDR3: CASSPDGKGGDEQYF

D: .
V: TRBV5-1
length: 14
J: TRBJ2-2
size: many
DNA: TGCGCCAGCAGCTTTCGCACGGACGGCGGGGAGCTGTTTTTT
CDR3: CASSFRTDGGELFF

D: .
V: TRBV19
length: 11
J: TRBJ2-2
size: many
DNA: TGTGCCAGTACCGACACCGGGGAGCTGTTTTTT
CDR3: CASTDTGELFF

D: .
V: TRBV27
length: 14
J: TRBJ2-6
size: few
DNA: TGTGCCAGTAGGCCAGTCTCTGGGGCCAACGTCCTGACTTTC
CDR3: CASRPVSGANVLTF